This T cell receptor (beta chain) was captured in a study of blood T cell repertoires in COVID-19 (dated by TCRdb to the early 2020s). About the full investigation: Samples covering the acute and convalescent phases of COVID-19 were provided by collaborators in the United States, Italy and Spain. The material from the prospective study consisted of cDNA or gDNA derived from T cells, B-cell-depleted T cells, or PBMCs. Subjects who had been exposed to COVID-19, were actively infected with it, or had recovered from it provided the deeply sampled blood TCRbeta repertoires that made up the dataset. The repertoires were made available in a free public database intended to serve as a resource for research on the immune response to SARS-CoV-2. Samples came from the ongoing ImmuneRACE study (first 160 participants) plus 1,254 subjects from 6 global collaborators. Sample metadata almost always included a de-identified subject ID, COVID-19 status, age in years and sex. HLA class I and class II types, where available, came from metadata supplied by the sample provider rather than from assay-based typing. General study outcomes and caveats: Clinical and demographic metadata were provided uncurated, with the amount varying by source and participant.

TCRbeta CDR3 regions were amplified from genomic DNA using the immunoSEQ Assay, a bias-controlled multiplex PCR. The original methods were these. The number of nucleated cells in each sample was estimated from the amplification of reference gene primers within the assay. Sequence reads were collapsed and filtered to measure the absolute abundance of every unique TCRbeta CDR3 rearrangement. Productive Simpson clonality was computed per sample as the square root of Simpson's diversity index over productive rearrangements. TCRdb took this table from immuneACCESS and kept in-frame rearrangements with V and J called. Such tables lack part of the clones; where checked against another copy, unresolved V genes explain under half of the gap, and the rest is unexplained. V and J calls and clone size come straight from that table; D and trimming were deduced from the DNA. This sample holds about 57,000 clones; around three quarters were observed only once. The top ten hold under 4% of the sample.

Via the germline V gene, CDR1 is SGDLS and CDR2 YYNGEE. V and J lose 4 bases and 6 bases, and a span of 6 bases separates them. The CDR3 runs 11 amino acids, cysteine and phenylalanine included. CDR3 DNA only is kept here, 33 bases in frame from base 1. Each collaborating institution followed its own protocols to collect whole blood in K2EDTA tubes. For TCRbeta analysis, collaborators shipped samples as frozen whole blood, isolated PBMCs, or DNA extracted from either of those sample types. This clone has a single count. Its binding antigen is unknown. Base-call qualities are not available, and no considerably larger clone is one nucleotide away.

Rearrangement joined TRBV9 to TRBJ2-3; the D gene is not confidently resolved. The clonotype originates from a man in his fifties or sixties with acute or convalescent COVID-19. Source material: peripheral blood. The sequence in DNA is TGTGCCAGCAGCTCGGAGGATACGCAGTATTTT. The translation is CASSSEDTQYF.